This is a list of T cell receptor beta chains from one sample in a study of CD8+CD57+ T cells in acquired aplastic anemia. Via MiXCR, TCRdb re-called the reads, giving one row per CDR3 protein. The sample shows around 200,000 distinct CDR3 sequences, roughly 63% of them seen only once. The material sequenced was sorted CD4+, CD8+, or CD8+CD57+ T cells (not recorded which) from PBMCs. The source is a human donor with aplastic anemia. Each CDR3 is given with its conserved first and last residue.

v_call cdr3_aa
TRBV19 CASHRRGPIVGELFF
TRBV7-3 CASSLNTGVGETQYF
TRBV20-1 CSASSSRDNSPLHF
TRBV6-4 CASRDGEGSSYEQYF
TRBV9 CASSVGRLAYSYEQYF
TRBV24-1 CATGGRGSDQPQHF
TRBV4-1 CASSLRGDSAFF
TRBV5-1 CASSLGTTEGAFF
TRBV7-9 CASSLEGGAITPQHF
TRBV7-3 CASSQGATGEQYF
TRBV7-8 CASSAGTGSTEAFF
TRBV12-3/TRBV12-4 CASSTRQGAIGNQPQHF
TRBV13 CASSLGGESYNEQFF
TRBV11-1 CASSPSLGYQETQYF
TRBV2 CASSVTNRKLVELFF
TRBV7-2 CASRDVGGGPRRSYGYTF
TRBV12-3/TRBV12-4 CASRTGVRTDTQYF
TRBV19 CASSGESYGYTF
TRBV20-1 CSARGTYEQYF
TRBV7-9 CASSLHEHYEQYF
TRBV20-1 CSAMASSYEQYF
TRBV7-2 CASRPTGTGGYTGELFF
TRBV6-1 CASSERLGRQAQYF
TRBV3-1 CASSQASTDTQYF
TRBV19 CASSEGVADTQYF
TRBV25-1 CASSGDRGHYEQYF
TRBV12-3/TRBV12-4 CASSLAISGGTNYGYTF
TRBV5-1 CASSLHSLNTDTQYF